Reported below is one T cell receptor beta chain. In this sample, this clonotype turned up many times. Its binding antigen is unknown. No base quality information exists; no much larger clone differs at one position. The data are from a study of low-dose radiotherapy and immunotherapy resistance in tumors (dated by TCRdb to between 2021 and 2022). About the investigation overall: In Cohort 1, each fraction delivered 0.5 Gy every 2 weeks, and the prescribed total PTV dose was 6.5 Gy. Aspirin 300 mg was taken orally once daily by patients for four cycles, starting on cycle 1 day 1. Nivolumab was administered intravenously as a 240 mg flat dose every two weeks, and ipilimumab was administered intravenously at 1 mg/kg every six weeks. Randomization of trial participants into treatment groups was not performed. Every two weeks, patients got intravenous cyclophosphamide at 200 mg/m2, given one day ahead of each radiation and immunotherapy administration. Superscript III and a set of TRAV- and TRBV-specific primers were used to synthesize first-strand cDNA, so that both TCRalpha and TCRbeta chains were covered. For Cohort 2, the dose was 1 Gy per fraction given every two weeks, adding up to 13 Gy in total across 26 weeks. Eight patients were included in the translational analysis: three from the first dose cohort and the first five from the second dose cohort.

This specimen's time point label, per the study, means: after trial treatment. The treatment or condition label, as the study defines it: LDRT plus nivolumab, ipilimumab, low-dose cyclophosphamide and aspirin (RACIN trial). The donors came from RACIN, which was a single-arm phase I dose-escalation trial that paired nivolumab and ipilimumab with aspirin, low-dose cyclophosphamide and low-dose radiotherapy. Patients were eligible if they had advanced solid tumors that were TIL-negative. CDR1 is given as LNHDA and CDR2 as SQIVND, both from the germline V gene (reference sequence). V loses 1 base, J loses 7 bases, and the germline ends lie 17 bases apart. The CDR3 has 16 amino acids, counting the end cysteine and phenylalanine. This entry keeps only the CDR3 DNA: 48 bases, framed from base 1. TCRdb records Illumina HiSeq 2500 as the sequencer. TCRs were amplified with Phusion for about 20 PCR cycles using a constant-region primer together with the adapter attached to the V primers. Amplification of the isolated mRNA was done with the MessageAmp II aRNA Amplification Kit, which involved a roughly 17-hour in vitro transcription at 37 degrees C. The Dynabeads mRNA DIRECT Purification Kit was used to isolate the mRNA for TCR sequencing. A second roughly 27-cycle Phusion PCR added indexed Illumina adapters, and products were purified with AMPure XP beads. The original methods were these. Custom Perl scripts were used to pool TCR sequences that encoded the same protein, to remove out-of-frame sequences, and to calculate the abundance of each clonotype. Any TCR sequence supported by only a single read was excluded from analysis. Repertoire metrics included Shannon entropy, Gini index, clonality, richness, and frequency of TCRs shared between repertoires. Using fastp trimming at Q25 and MiXCR clonotype assembly, TCRdb reanalyzed the public sequencing data and kept in-frame beta chains. Here each entry gathers all rows of one CDR3 protein and keeps the most common genes and DNA. The V and J calls come from TCRdb's annotation, not from the publication. Here the sample has 50,000 or so distinct CDR3 sequences; roughly 31% occur a single time. The top ten hold roughly 8.2% of the sample.

This TCR was recovered from a male donor with rectosigmoid adenocarcinoma. The V and J segments used are TRBV19 and TRBJ1-5; the D gene is perhaps TRBD1, on 5 matching bases. Sample: PBMCs, taken after low-dose radiotherapy plus immunotherapy. The encoded CDR3 is CASSIAWIGGRQPQHF. The sequenced DNA: TGTGCCAGTAGTATAGCATGGATCGGGGGTCGCCAGCCCCAGCATTTT.